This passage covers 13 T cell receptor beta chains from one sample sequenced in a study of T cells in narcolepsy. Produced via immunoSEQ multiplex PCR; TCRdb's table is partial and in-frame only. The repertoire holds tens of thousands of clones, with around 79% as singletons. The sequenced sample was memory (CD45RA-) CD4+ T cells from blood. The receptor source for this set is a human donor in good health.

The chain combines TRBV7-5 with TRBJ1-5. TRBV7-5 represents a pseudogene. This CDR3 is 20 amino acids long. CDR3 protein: CARSFYSGGGDSYSNQPQHF. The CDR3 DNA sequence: TGTGCCAGAAGCTTTTACTCCGGCGGGGGGGACAGTTATAGCAATCAGCCCCAGCATTTT.

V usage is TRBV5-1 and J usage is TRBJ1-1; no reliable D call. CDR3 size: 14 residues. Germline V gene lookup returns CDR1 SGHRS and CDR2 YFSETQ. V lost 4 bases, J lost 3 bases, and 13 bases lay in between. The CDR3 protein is CASSPYLTDTEAFF. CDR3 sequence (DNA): TGCGCCAGCAGCCCCTACCTCACGGACACTGAAGCTTTCTTT. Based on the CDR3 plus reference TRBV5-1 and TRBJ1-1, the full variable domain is KAGVTQTPRYLIKTRGQQVTLSCSPISGHRSVSWYQQTPGQGLQFLFEYFSETQRNKGNFPGRFSGRQFSNSRSEMNVSTLELGDSALYLCASSPYLTDTEAFFGQGTRLTVV.

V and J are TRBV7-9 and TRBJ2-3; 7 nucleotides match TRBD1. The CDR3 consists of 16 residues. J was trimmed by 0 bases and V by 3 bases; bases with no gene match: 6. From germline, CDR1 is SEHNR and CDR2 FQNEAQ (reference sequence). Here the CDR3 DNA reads TGTGCCAGCAGCTTTTCGACAGGGCTTAGCACAGATACGCAGTATTTT. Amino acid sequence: CASSFSTGLSTDTQYF.

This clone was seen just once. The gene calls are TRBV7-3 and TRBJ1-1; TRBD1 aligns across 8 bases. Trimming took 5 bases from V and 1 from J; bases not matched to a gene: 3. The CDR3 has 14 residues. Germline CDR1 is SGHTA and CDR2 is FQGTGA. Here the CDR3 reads CASSPGGPNTEAFF. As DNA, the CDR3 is TGTGCCAGCAGCCCAGGGGGCCCGAACACTGAAGCTTTCTTT.

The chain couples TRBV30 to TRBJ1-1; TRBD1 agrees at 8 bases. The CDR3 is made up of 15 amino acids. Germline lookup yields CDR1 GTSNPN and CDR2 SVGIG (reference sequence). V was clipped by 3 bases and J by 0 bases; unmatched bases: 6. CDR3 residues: CAWSATGALNTEAFF. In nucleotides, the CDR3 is TGTGCCTGGAGCGCGACAGGGGCCCTGAACACTGAAGCTTTCTTT.

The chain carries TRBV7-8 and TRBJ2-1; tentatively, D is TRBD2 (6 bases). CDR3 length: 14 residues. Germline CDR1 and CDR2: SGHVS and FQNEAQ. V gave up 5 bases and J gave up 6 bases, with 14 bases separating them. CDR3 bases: TGTGCCAGCAGCCCGGGACTGGGAAGCAATGAGCAGTTCTTC. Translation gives CASSPGLGSNEQFF.

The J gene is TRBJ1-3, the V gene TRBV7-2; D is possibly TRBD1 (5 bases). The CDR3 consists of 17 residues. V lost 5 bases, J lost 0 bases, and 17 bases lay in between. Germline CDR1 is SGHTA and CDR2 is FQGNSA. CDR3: CASSTSVGASSGNTIYF. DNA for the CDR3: TGTGCCAGCAGCACTTCGGTTGGGGCGAGCTCTGGAAACACCATATATTTT.

The CDR3 DNA reads as TGTGCCAGCAGCTCCCCAGTTAATGAAAAACTGTTTTTT. Translation gives CASSSPVNEKLFF. The chain is built from TRBV7-9 and TRBJ1-4; unclear D gene. Trimming shortened V by 4 bases and J by 4 bases, and 7 bases separated the two germline ends. This CDR3 spans 13 amino acids. Germline V gene data show CDR1 as SEHNR and CDR2 as FQNEAQ (reference sequence). Together with reference TRBV7-9 and TRBJ1-4, the CDR3 gives the full variable domain: DTGVSQNPRHKITKRGQNVTFRCDPISEHNRLYWYRQTLGQGPEFLTYFQNEAQLEKSRLLSDRFSAERPKGSFSTLEIQRTEQGDSAMYLCASSSPVNEKLFFGSGTQLSVL.

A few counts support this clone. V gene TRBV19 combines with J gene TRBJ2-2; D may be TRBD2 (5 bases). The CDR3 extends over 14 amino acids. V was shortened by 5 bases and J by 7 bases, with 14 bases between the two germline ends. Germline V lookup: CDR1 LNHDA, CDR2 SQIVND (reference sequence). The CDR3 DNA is TGTGCCAGTAGTCAGGCGTCTGGGAGCGGGGAGCTGTTTTTT. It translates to CASSQASGSGELFF.

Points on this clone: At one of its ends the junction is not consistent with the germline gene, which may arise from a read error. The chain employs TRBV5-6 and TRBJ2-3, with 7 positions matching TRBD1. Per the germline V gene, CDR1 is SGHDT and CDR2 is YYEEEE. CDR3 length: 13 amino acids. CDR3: CASSQWDSQRVGF. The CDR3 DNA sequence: TGTGCCAGCAGCCAGTGGGACAGCCAAAGGGTCGGTTTT.

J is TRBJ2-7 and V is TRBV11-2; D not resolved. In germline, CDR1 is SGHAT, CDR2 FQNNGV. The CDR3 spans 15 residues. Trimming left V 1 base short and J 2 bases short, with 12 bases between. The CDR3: CASSLGLGSPYEQYF. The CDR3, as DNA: TGTGCCAGCAGCTTAGGTTTGGGGTCACCCTACGAGCAGTACTTC.

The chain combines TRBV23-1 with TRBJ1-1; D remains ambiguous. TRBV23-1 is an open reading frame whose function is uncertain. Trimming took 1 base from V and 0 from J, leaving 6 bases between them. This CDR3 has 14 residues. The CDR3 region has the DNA TGCGCCAGCAGTCAATTATCCGTGAACACTGAAGCTTTCTTT. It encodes CASSQLSVNTEAFF.

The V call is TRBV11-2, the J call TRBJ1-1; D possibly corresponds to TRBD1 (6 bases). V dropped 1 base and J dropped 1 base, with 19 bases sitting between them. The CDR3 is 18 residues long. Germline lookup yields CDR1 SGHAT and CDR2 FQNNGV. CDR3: CASSLALIPTGSNTEAFF. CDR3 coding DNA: TGTGCCAGCAGCTTAGCACTAATCCCGACAGGTTCGAACACTGAAGCTTTCTTT.